The 25 T cell receptor beta chains given below trace back to one sample, sequenced in a study of regulatory T cells in long-lasting Graves disease (dated by TCRdb to the early 2020s). The library was produced with multiplex PCR. The data were produced on an Illumina HiSeq 4000. CDR3 regions were amplified by Arm-PCR with iRepertoire HTBI primers to construct TCR beta libraries. TCRdb handled the public reads itself, with Q25 trimming in fastp and clone calling in MiXCR, and kept productive beta chains. Each entry merges the rows of one CDR3 protein and shows their most common DNA and genes. A total of approximately 400,000 distinct CDR3 sequences appear in this sample, roughly 20% of them only once. The top ten constitute more than 20% of the sample. The time point label, read with the paper, signifies: persistent/refractory GD, antithyroid drugs over 5 years with positive TRAb. For both TCR sequencing and RNA sequencing, RNA was extracted from PBMCs using TRIzol.

Source: peripheral blood mononuclear cells (PBMCs), taken when the disease was refractory, from a patient treated with antithyroid drugs. The receptor source for this set is a female donor with Graves disease.

This clonotype was detected only a few times. V and J are TRBV2 and TRBJ2-7; D is ambiguous. Per germline, CDR1 SNHLY and CDR2 FYNNEI. This CDR3 is built from 12 residues. The germline V and J ends were trimmed by 0 bases and 3 bases, with 3 bases remaining between them. In DNA, the CDR3 is TGTGCCAGCAGTGAAGCTCTCTACGAGCAGTACTTC. Protein: CASSEALYEQYF.

The rearrangement uses TRBV6-9 and TRBJ1-5; TRBD1 aligns across 10 bases. From germline, CDR1 is MNHGY and CDR2 SVAAGI. The CDR3 runs 17 residues. V was clipped by 3 bases and J by 6 bases; unmatched bases: 11. The CDR3 reads CASSYAPGQGKGQPQHF. CDR3 coding DNA: TGTGCCAGCAGTTACGCGCCGGGACAGGGGAAGGGTCAGCCCCAGCATTTT.

This clonotype was observed at least ten times. The chain employs TRBV28 and TRBJ1-1, with a weak D call TRBD1 (5 bases). The CDR3 totals 13 residues. The germline CDR1 and CDR2 sequences are MDHEN and SYDVKM. V was pared by 5 bases and J by 9 bases, with 16 bases between. The CDR3 protein is CASSPPAGLKAFF. Here the CDR3 DNA reads TGTGCCAGCAGTCCGCCGGCAGGGCTCAAAGCTTTCTTT.

This clonotype has at least ten counts. The gene calls are TRBV27 and TRBJ1-5; D uncertain. Germline V CDR1 and CDR2: MNHEY, SMNVEV (reference sequence). V was shortened by 6 bases and J by 1 base, with 13 bases between the two germline ends. The CDR3 runs to 15 residues. DNA for the CDR3: TGTGCCAGCAGCCCAGCCCCCAGAAGCAATCAGCCCCAGCATTTT. Its translation is CASSPAPRSNQPQHF.

The chain uses TRBV7-2 and TRBJ2-3; D is possibly TRBD2 (5 bases). Germline V gives CDR1 SGHTA, CDR2 FQGNSA. Deletions cut 0 bases from V and 5 bases from J, with 9 bases between. This CDR3 has 14 amino acids. The CDR3 nucleotides are TGTGCCAGCAGCTTAGCTTCGCGGGTAGATACGCAGTATTTT. The encoded protein is CASSLASRVDTQYF. Full variable domain (outside the CDR3, taken from reference TRBV7-2 and TRBJ2-3): GAGVSQSPSNKVTEKGKDVELRCDPISGHTALYWYRQSLGQGLEFLIYFQGNSAPDKSGLPSDRFSAERTGGSVSTLTIQRTQQEDSAVYLCASSLASRVDTQYFGPGTRLTVL.

This clonotype came up a few times. Just one base apart from a much larger clone, this may be a read error. This chain joins TRBV2 and TRBJ2-7, with D maybe TRBD1 (6 bases). V was trimmed by 7 bases and J by 4 bases, leaving 14 bases between them. The CDR3 extends over 13 amino acids. Germline V gene sequence: CDR1 SNHLY, CDR2 FYNNEI. CDR3 sequence reads: CASTRAGQYEQYF. In DNA form, the CDR3 reads TGTGCCAGCACACGAGCAGGACAGTACGAGCAGTACTTC.

This clonotype has a count of ten or more. CDR3 nucleotides: TGTGCCAGCAGTAGGATGATGGGCAGTTCGAACACTGAAGCTTTCTTT. Translating it yields CASSRMMGSSNTEAFF. The chain joins TRBV12-3 or TRBV12-4 to TRBJ1-1; no reliable D call. The V end was cut by 5 bases, the J end by 1 base, with 17 bases between. The CDR3 sequence is 16 residues long.

This clonotype was found many times. CDR3 region: CASSTAAGTSGTQYF. As DNA, the CDR3 is TGTGCCAGCAGCACCGCCGCAGGGACATCAGGGACCCAGTACTTC. The chain uses TRBV3-1 and TRBJ2-5, with TRBD1 as a possible D gene (6 bases). The CDR3 spans 15 residues. Trimming left V 5 bases short and J 7 bases short, with 20 bases between. CDR1 LGHDT and CDR2 YNNKEL come from the germline V gene (reference sequence).

The sample holds one count of this clonotype. The junction and the germline gene differ at one end; a read error may be behind it. J is TRBJ1-1 and V is TRBV7-2; D unclear. This CDR3 comprises 13 residues. Germline CDR1 reads SGHTA; CDR2 reads FQGNSA. Here the CDR3 reads CVSSPDANTEAFF. The CDR3 DNA reads TGTGTCAGCAGCCCCGACGCCAACACTGAAGCTTTCTTT.

The chain combines TRBV6-1 with TRBJ1-1, with D unclear. V was cut by 4 bases and J by 7 bases, with 16 bases left in between. This CDR3 contains 14 residues. The germline V gene has CDR1 MNHNS and CDR2 SASEGT. The CDR3 DNA follows: TGTGCCAGCAGTGGGTTCGGGCAACTTGGTGAAGCTTTCTTT. Amino acids: CASSGFGQLGEAFF.

This clonotype showed up many times. The chain joins TRBV28 to TRBJ1-2; 7 bases are a match to TRBD1. The CDR3 spans 15 residues. The trim removed 7 bases at V and 9 bases at J, leaving 17 bases unmatched. The V gene's germline CDR1 is MDHEN and CDR2 SYDVKM. CDR3 sequence (DNA): TGTGCCAGCACCCCCAGGGTGCAGGGGGGTCTTAGCTACACCTTC. Translating it yields CASTPRVQGGLSYTF.

This clonotype came up many times. CDR3 sequence: CATSQQGENTEAFF. The CDR3 bases are TGTGCCACCAGCCAACAGGGGGAGAACACTGAAGCTTTCTTT. This chain connects TRBV24-1 to TRBJ1-1; 8 bases align to TRBD1. CDR3 length: 14 amino acids. Trimming cost V 7 bases and J 1 base; bases outside gene matches: 4. Germline CDR1 KGHDR, CDR2 SFDVKD.

V and J are TRBV3-1 and TRBJ2-7; unclear D gene. There are 14 residues in the CDR3. CDR1 is LGHDT, CDR2 YNNKEL, per germline (reference sequence). The V and J ends lost 0 bases and 3 bases respectively, with 9 bases between them. The CDR3 protein is CASSQDLGYYEQYF. CDR3 bases: TGTGCCAGCAGCCAAGATCTGGGTTACTACGAGCAGTACTTC.

The rearrangement links TRBV5-1 to TRBJ2-7, with TRBD2 matching over 13 bases. J gave up 6 bases and V 3 bases, and 6 bases lay outside the gene matches. Germline V gene lookup returns CDR1 SGHRS and CDR2 YFSETQ. The CDR3 length is 15 residues. CDR3 in amino acids: CASSSGTSGKSEQYF. CDR3 nucleotide sequence: TGCGCCAGCAGCTCGGGGACTAGCGGGAAGTCCGAGCAGTACTTC.

This chain connects TRBV6-1 to TRBJ1-3; 9 bases are shared with TRBD1. The V gene's germline CDR1 is MNHNS and CDR2 SASEGT. This CDR3 is 14 amino acids long. V was clipped by 6 bases and J by 3 bases; unmatched bases: 3. The CDR3 DNA reads as TGTGCCAGCAGGACAGGGGGTGTTGGAAACACCATATATTTT. Amino acids: CASRTGGVGNTIYF.

The count of this clonotype is one. Being one base from a much bigger clone, this may be a read error. This chain links TRBV7-2 with TRBJ1-5, with TRBD1 identical over 8 bases. The CDR3 has 13 amino acids. Looked up from germline, CDR1 is SGHTA and CDR2 is FQGNSA. The J segment lost 7 bases and the V segment lost 5 bases, leaving 4 bases of the junction unmatched. CDR3 DNA sequence: TGTGCCAGCAGCCGGACAGGGCTGCAGCCCCAGCATTTT. This sequence encodes CASSRTGLQPQHF.

The V call is TRBV6-2 or TRBV6-3, the J call TRBJ2-2; 12 bases are a match to TRBD1. Unmatched junction bases numbered 4, after V lost 7 bases and J lost 4 bases. The germline V gene encodes CDR1 MNHEY and CDR2 SVGEGT. The CDR3 covers 15 residues. The CDR3 spells CASNWGQGATGELFF. As DNA, the CDR3 is TGTGCCAGCAATTGGGGACAGGGGGCCACCGGGGAGCTGTTTTTT.

Ten or more counts support this clonotype. The J gene is TRBJ1-1, the V gene TRBV6-2 or TRBV6-3; D uncertain. Germline V gene lookup returns CDR1 MNHEY and CDR2 SVGEGT. This CDR3 is 13 amino acids long. Trimming took 7 bases from V and 1 from J, leaving 10 bases between them. CDR3 DNA sequence: TGTGCCAGCAATTTGAGTCCGAACACTGAAGCTTTCTTT. It codes for CASNLSPNTEAFF.

The rearrangement joins TRBV20-1 to TRBJ2-2; 11 positions agree with TRBD2. V trimming: 5 bases; J trimming: 4 bases; junction bases outside the gene matches: 9. The CDR3 has 16 residues. CDR1 DFQATT and CDR2 SNEGSKA come from the germline V gene (reference sequence). CDR3 loop: CSAPIVAGGTTGELFF. The CDR3 coding sequence is TGCAGTGCTCCCATTGTAGCGGGAGGGACCACCGGGGAGCTGTTTTTT.

This clonotype was counted at least ten times. This chain links TRBV6-1 with TRBJ2-5; 8 positions match TRBD1. CDR3 length: 12 amino acids. Germline CDR1 reads MNHNS; CDR2 reads SASEGT. V shed 11 bases and J 4 bases; nucleotides not matched to a gene: 6. For the CDR3, the DNA is TGTGCCTGCGGACAGGGAGGAGAGACCCAGTACTTC. Translating it yields CACGQGGETQYF.

This clonotype was counted only a few times. This chain uses TRBV11-2 with TRBJ2-1; 10 bases map to TRBD1. J gave up 5 bases and V 3 bases, and 7 bases lay outside the gene matches. The CDR3 totals 16 residues. Germline loops: CDR1 SGHAT, CDR2 FQNNGV. The CDR3 DNA reads as TGTGCCAGCAGCTTGGGATTCGGGACAGGGGACAATGAGCAGTTCTTC. This translates into CASSLGFGTGDNEQFF. The entire variable domain, with the rest obtained from reference TRBV11-2 and TRBJ2-1, is as follows: EAGVAQSPRYKIIEKRQSVAFWCNPISGHATLYWYQQILGQGPKLLIQFQNNGVVDDSQLPKDRFSAERLKGVDSTLKIQPAKLEDSAVYLCASSLGFGTGDNEQFFGPGTRLTVL.

Ten or more counts support this clonotype. The rearrangement uses TRBV28 and TRBJ1-4; no clear D gene. CDR1 and CDR2 (germline): MDHEN, SYDVKM. CDR3 length: 15 residues. Trimming cost V 3 bases and J 7 bases, with 15 bases left between them. CDR3 coding DNA: TGTGCCAGCAGTTTCTGGGAGGCTGGTTCTGAAAAACTGTTTTTT. Encoded protein: CASSFWEAGSEKLFF.

This clonotype has at least ten counts. The chain couples TRBV3-1 to TRBJ2-5, with D maybe TRBD2 (5 bases). V dropped 1 base and J dropped 5 bases, with 14 bases sitting between them. Germline V gene lookup returns CDR1 LGHDT and CDR2 YNNKEL (reference sequence). This CDR3 contains 15 residues. The CDR3 DNA sequence: TGTGCCAGCAGCCAAGTAGGGCAGCGGAGCGAGACCCAGTACTTC. This gives the protein CASSQVGQRSETQYF.

This clonotype was seen ten or more times. The V and J genes are TRBV20-1 and TRBJ1-1; no clear D gene. V shed 6 bases and J shed 7 bases, with 15 bases lying between them. The CDR3 consists of 12 residues. CDR1 is DFQATT and CDR2 is SNEGSKA in the germline V gene (reference sequence). The CDR3 nucleotides read TGCAGTGCCCCCGGACCCCACCTTGAAGCTTTCTTT. Translating it yields CSAPGPHLEAFF.

This rearrangement joins TRBV29-1 to TRBJ2-7, with 7 bases lining up with TRBD1. V dropped 7 bases and J dropped 2; count of bases not matched to a gene: 8. Per germline, CDR1 SQVTM and CDR2 ANQGSEA. The CDR3 contains 13 residues. CDR3 sequence reads: CSALGTETYEQYF. In nucleotides, the CDR3 is TGCAGCGCCCTGGGGACAGAGACCTACGAGCAGTACTTC.